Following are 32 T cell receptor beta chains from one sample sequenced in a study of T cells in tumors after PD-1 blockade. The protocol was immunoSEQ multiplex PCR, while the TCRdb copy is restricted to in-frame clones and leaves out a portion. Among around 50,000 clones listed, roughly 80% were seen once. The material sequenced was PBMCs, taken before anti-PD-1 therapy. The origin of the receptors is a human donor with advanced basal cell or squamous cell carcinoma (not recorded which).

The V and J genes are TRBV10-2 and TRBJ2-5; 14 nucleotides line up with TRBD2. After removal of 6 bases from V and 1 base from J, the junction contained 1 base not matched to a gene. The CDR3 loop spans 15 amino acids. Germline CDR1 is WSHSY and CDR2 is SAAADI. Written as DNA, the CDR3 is TGCGCCAGCAGGGGACTAGCGGGGGTCCAAGAGACCCAGTACTTC. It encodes CASRGLAGVQETQYF.

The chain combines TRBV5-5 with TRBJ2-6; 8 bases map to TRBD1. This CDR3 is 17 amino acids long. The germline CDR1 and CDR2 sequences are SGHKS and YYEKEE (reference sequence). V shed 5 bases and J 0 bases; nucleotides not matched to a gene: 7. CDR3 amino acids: CASRYSTGGSGANVLTF. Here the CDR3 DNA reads TGTGCCAGCAGGTATTCAACAGGGGGCTCTGGGGCCAACGTCCTGACTTTC.

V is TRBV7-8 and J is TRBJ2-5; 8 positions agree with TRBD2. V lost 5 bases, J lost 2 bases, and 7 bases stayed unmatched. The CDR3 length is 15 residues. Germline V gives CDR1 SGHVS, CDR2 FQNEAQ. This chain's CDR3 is CASSRNPGGQETQYF. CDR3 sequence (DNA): TGTGCCAGCAGCCGAAATCCGGGAGGGCAAGAGACCCAGTACTTC.

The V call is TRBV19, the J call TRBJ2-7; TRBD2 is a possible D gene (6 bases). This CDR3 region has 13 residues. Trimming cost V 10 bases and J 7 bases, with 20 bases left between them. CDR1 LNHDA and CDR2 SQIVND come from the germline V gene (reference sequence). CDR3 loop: CATSEGTAGEQYF. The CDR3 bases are TGTGCCACCTCGGAGGGCACAGCTGGGGAGCAGTACTTC.

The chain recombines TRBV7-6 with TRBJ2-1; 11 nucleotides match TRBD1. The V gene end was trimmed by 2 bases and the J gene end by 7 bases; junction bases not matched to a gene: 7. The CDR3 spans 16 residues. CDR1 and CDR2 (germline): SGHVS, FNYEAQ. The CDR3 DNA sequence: TGTGCCAGCAGCTTAACGGGCGGACAGGGGGCGAATGAGCAGTTCTTC. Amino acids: CASSLTGGQGANEQFF. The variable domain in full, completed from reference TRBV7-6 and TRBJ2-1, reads GAGVSQSPRYKVTKRGQDVALRCDPISGHVSLYWYRQALGQGPEFLTYFNYEAQQDKSGLPNDRFSAERPEGSISTLTIQRTEQRDSAMYRCASSLTGGQGANEQFFGPGTRLTVL.

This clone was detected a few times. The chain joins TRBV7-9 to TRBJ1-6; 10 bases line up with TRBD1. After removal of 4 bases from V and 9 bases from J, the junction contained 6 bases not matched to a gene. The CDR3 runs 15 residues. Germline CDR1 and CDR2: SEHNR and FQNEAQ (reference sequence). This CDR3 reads CASSSWTGGGSPLHF. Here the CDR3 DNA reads TGTGCCAGCAGCTCCTGGACAGGGGGAGGTTCACCCCTCCACTTT.

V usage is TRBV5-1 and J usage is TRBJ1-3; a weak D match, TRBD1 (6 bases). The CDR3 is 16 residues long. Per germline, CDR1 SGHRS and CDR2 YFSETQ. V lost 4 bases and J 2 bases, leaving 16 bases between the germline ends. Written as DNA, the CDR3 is TGCGCCAGCAGCGAACAGGGCCTGGCCCCTGGAAACACCATATATTTT. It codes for CASSEQGLAPGNTIYF.

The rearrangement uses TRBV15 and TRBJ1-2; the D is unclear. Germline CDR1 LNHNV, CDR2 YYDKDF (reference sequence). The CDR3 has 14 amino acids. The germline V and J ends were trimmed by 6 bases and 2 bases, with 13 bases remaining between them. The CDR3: CATSLLVANYGYTF. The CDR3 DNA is TGTGCCACCAGTCTTCTTGTGGCGAACTATGGCTACACCTTC.

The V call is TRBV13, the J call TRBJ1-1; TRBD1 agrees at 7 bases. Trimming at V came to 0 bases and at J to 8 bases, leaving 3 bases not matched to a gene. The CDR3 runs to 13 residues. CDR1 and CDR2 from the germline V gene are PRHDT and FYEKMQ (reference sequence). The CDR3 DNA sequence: TGTGCCAGCAGCTTAGGTGGCAGGGGGGAAGCTTTCTTT. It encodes CASSLGGRGEAFF.

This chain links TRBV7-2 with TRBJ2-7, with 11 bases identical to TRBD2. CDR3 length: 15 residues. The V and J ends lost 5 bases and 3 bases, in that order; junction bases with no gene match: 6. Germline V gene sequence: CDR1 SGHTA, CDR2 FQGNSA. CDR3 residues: CASSTTSGSGYEQYF. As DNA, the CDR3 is TGTGCCAGCAGCACAACTAGCGGGAGTGGCTACGAGCAGTACTTC.

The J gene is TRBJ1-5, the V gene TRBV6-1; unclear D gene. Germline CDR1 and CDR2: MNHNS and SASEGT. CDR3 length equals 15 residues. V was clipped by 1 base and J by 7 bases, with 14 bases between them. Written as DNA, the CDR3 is TGTGCCAGCAGTGAAGGTATTTCGACTAACCAGCCCCAGCATTTT. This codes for CASSEGISTNQPQHF.

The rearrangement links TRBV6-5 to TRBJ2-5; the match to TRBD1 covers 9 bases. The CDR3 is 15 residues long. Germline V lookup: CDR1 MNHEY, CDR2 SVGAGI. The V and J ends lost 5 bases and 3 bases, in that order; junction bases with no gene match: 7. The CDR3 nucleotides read TGTGCCAGCAGTCCCCGCGGGACAGGGAAAGAGACCCAGTACTTC. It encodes CASSPRGTGKETQYF.

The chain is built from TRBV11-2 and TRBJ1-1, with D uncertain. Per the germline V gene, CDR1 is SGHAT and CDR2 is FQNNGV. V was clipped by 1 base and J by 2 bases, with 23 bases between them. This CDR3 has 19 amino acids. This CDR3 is CASSLGRFSAPSKNTEAFF. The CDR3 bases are TGTGCCAGCAGCTTAGGCCGATTCTCAGCCCCGTCAAAAAACACTGAAGCTTTCTTT.

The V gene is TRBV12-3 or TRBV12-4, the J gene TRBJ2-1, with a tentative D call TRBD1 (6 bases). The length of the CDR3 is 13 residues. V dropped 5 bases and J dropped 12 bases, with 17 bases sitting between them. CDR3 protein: CASSVTRQDLQFF. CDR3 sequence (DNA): TGTGCCAGCAGTGTGACTCGACAGGACTTGCAGTTCTTC.

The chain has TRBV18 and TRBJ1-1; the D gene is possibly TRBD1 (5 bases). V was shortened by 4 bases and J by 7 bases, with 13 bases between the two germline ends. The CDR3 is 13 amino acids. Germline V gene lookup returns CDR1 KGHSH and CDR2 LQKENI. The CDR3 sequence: CASSRRQPLEAFF. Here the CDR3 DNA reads TGTGCCAGCTCACGGAGACAGCCCCTTGAAGCTTTCTTT.

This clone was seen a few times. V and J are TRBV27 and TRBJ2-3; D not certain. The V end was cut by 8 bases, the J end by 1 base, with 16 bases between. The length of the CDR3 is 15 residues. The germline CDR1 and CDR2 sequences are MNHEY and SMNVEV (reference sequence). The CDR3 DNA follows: TGTGCCAGCTCACAACTTAGGGCCGGCACAGATACGCAGTATTTT. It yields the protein CASSQLRAGTDTQYF.

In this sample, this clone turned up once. The chain's CDR3 is CASRTAGGYTEAFF. The CDR3 coding sequence is TGTGCCAGCCGAACAGCGGGGGGCTACACTGAAGCTTTCTTT. The J gene is TRBJ1-1, the V gene TRBV28, with a tentative D call TRBD1 (6 bases). The CDR3 totals 14 residues. The germline CDR1 and CDR2 sequences are MDHEN and SYDVKM. Trimming took 8 bases from V and 3 from J, leaving 16 bases between them.

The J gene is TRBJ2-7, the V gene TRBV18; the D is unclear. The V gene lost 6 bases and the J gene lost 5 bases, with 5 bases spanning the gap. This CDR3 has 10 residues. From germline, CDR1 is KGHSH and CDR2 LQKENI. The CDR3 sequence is CASSGNEQYF. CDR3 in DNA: TGTGCCAGCTCTGGGAACGAGCAGTACTTC.

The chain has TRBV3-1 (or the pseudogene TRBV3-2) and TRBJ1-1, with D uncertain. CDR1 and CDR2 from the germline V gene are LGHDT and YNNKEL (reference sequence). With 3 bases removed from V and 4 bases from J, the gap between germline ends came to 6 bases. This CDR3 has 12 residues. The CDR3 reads CASSQGSTEAFF. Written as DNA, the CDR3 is TGTGCCAGCAGCCAGGGTAGCACTGAAGCTTTCTTT.

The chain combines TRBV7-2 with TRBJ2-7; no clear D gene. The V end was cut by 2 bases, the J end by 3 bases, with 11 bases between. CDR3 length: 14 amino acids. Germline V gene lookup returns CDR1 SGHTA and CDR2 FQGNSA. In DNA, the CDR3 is TGTGCCAGCAGCTTAAGTTTCAGAGACTACGAGCAGTACTTC. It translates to CASSLSFRDYEQYF.

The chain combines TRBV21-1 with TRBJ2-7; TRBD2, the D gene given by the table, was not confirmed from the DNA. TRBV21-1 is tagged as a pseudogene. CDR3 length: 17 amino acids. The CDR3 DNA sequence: TGTGCCAGCAGCAAACGGGAGGAGGGAGTGGGCCCCTACGAGCAGTACTTC. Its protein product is CASSKREEGVGPYEQYF.

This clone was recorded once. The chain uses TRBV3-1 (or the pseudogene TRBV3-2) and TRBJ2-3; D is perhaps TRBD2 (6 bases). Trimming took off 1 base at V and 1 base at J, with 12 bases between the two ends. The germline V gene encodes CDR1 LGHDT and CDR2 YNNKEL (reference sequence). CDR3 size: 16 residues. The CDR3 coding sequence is TGTGCCAGCAGCCAAGGCCCAGCGGGCCGCACAGATACGCAGTATTTT. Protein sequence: CASSQGPAGRTDTQYF.

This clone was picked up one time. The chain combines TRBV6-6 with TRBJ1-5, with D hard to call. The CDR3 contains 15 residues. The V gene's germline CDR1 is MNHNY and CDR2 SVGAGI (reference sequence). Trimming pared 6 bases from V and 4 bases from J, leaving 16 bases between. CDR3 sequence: CASSQNWGTNQPQHF. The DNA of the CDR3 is TGTGCCAGCAGCCAGAACTGGGGAACTAATCAGCCCCAGCATTTT.

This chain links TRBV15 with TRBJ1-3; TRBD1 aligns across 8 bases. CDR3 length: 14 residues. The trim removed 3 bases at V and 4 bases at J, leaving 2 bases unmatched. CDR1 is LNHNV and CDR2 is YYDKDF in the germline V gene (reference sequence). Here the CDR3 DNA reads TGTGCCACCAGCAGGGACAGGGCCGGAAACACCATATATTTT. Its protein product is CATSRDRAGNTIYF.

CDR3 protein: CASSLTSGSTGELFF. The CDR3 nucleotides read TGTGCCAGCAGCCTGACTAGCGGGAGCACCGGGGAGCTGTTTTTT. The chain is built from TRBV7-2 and TRBJ2-2, with 12 bases identical to TRBD2. The germline V gene encodes CDR1 SGHTA and CDR2 FQGNSA. This CDR3 has 15 amino acids. Germline trimming cut 5 bases from V and 4 bases from J; bases unmatched to any gene: 2. Full variable domain (outside the CDR3, taken from reference TRBV7-2 and TRBJ2-2): GAGVSQSPSNKVTEKGKDVELRCDPISGHTALYWYRQSLGQGLEFLIYFQGNSAPDKSGLPSDRFSAERTGGSVSTLTIQRTQQEDSAVYLCASSLTSGSTGELFFGEGSRLTVL.

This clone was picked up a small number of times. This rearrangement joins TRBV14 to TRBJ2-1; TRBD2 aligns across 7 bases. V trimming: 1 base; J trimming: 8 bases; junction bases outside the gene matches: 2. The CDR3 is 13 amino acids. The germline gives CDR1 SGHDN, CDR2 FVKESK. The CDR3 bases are TGTGCCAGCAGCCAAGCAGGGAGGGATGAGCAGTTCTTC. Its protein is CASSQAGRDEQFF.

For the CDR3, the DNA is TGTGCCAGCAGTCCCCGGGCATACGAGCAGTACTTC. It encodes CASSPRAYEQYF. The chain uses TRBV28 and TRBJ2-7; D call uncertain. The CDR3 runs to 12 residues. Trimming removed 5 bases at V and 4 bases at J, with 9 bases between. The germline gives CDR1 MDHEN, CDR2 SYDVKM. Combining the CDR3 with reference TRBV28 and TRBJ2-7 gives the whole variable domain DVKVTQSSRYLVKRTGEKVFLECVQDMDHENMFWYRQDPGLGLRLIYFSYDVKMKEKGDIPEGYSVSREKKERFSLILESASTNQTSMYLCASSPRAYEQYFGPGTRLTVT.

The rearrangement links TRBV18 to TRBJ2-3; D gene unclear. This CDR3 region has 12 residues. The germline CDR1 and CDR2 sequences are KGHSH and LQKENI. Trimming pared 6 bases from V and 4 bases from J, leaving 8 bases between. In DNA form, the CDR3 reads TGTGCCAGCTCGCGAATGGCAGATACGCAGTATTTT. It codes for CASSRMADTQYF.

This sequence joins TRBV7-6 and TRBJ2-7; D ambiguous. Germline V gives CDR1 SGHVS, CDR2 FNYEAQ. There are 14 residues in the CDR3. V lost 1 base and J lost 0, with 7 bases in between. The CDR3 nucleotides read TGTGCCAGCAGCTTAGGTGTCGGCTCCTACGAGCAGTACTTC. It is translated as CASSLGVGSYEQYF. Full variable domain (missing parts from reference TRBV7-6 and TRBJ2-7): GAGVSQSPRYKVTKRGQDVALRCDPISGHVSLYWYRQALGQGPEFLTYFNYEAQQDKSGLPNDRFSAERPEGSISTLTIQRTEQRDSAMYRCASSLGVGSYEQYFGPGTRLTVT.

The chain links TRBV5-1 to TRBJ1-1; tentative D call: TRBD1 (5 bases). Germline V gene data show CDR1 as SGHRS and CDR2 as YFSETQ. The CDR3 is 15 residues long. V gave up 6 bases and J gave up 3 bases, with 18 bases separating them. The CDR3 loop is CASTPRDARDTEAFF. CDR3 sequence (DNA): TGCGCCAGCACCCCCCGGGACGCTCGGGACACTGAAGCTTTCTTT.

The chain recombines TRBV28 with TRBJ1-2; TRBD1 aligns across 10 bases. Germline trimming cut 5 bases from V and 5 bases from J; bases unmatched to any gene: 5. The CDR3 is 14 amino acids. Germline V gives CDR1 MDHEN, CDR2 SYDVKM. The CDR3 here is CASSPRDRGYGYTF. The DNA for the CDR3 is TGTGCCAGCAGTCCCCGGGACAGGGGATATGGCTACACCTTC.

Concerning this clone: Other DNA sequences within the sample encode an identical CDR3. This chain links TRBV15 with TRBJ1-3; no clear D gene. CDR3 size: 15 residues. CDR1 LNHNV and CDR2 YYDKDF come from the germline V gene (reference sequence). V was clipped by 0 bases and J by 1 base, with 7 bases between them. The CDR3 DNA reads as TGTGCCACCAGCAGAGACAGAGGATCTGGAAACACCATATATTTT. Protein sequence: CATSRDRGSGNTIYF.